Presented here are 31 T cell receptor beta chains from one specimen sequenced in a study of human T cells and chemical hapten exposure. The sample's time point: patch test 3, about 24 weeks after DPC sensitization. The treatment: therapeutic diphenylcyclopropenone sensitization with weekly scalp DPC. TCRdb redid the calling of the RACE reads with MiXCR, one entry per CDR3 protein. The top ten hold about 9.3% of the sample, which has approximately 97,000 distinct CDR3 sequences, roughly 27% seen once. The input for sequencing was whole blood, taken in connection with sensitization to the hapten diphenylcyclopropenone (DPC). These receptors all stem from a man in his forties or fifties with alopecia areata. Some clones in this sample may be carry-over from other donors' samples.

This clonotype was found a few times. The chain uses TRBV27 and TRBJ2-2, with D uncertain. This CDR3 spans 14 amino acids. V was shortened by 6 bases and J by 1 base, with 9 bases between the two germline ends. Germline CDR1 is MNHEY and CDR2 is SMNVEV (reference sequence). CDR3 amino acids: CASRWTENTGELFF. The CDR3, as DNA: TGTGCCAGCAGATGGACGGAGAACACCGGGGAGCTGTTTTTT.

V and J are TRBV9 and TRBJ2-3, with a tentative D call TRBD2 (7 bases). From germline, CDR1 is SGDLS and CDR2 YYNGEE. This CDR3 is built from 15 residues. V lost 4 bases to trimming and J lost 2 bases, with 14 bases between them. DNA for the CDR3: TGTGCCAGCAGCCCGGGGGGCAGGATCACAGATACGCAGTATTTT. This sequence encodes CASSPGGRITDTQYF.

This clonotype has more than one count but fewer than ten. V usage is TRBV27 and J usage is TRBJ2-5; no reliable D call. V shed 6 bases and J shed 0 bases, with 11 bases lying between them. CDR3 length: 14 residues. Germline V gives CDR1 MNHEY, CDR2 SMNVEV (reference sequence). This CDR3 reads CASSPQPYQETQYF. DNA of the CDR3: TGTGCCAGCAGCCCACAACCGTACCAAGAGACCCAGTACTTC.

This clonotype showed up just a few times. The gene calls are TRBV20-1 and TRBJ2-1, with D maybe TRBD2 (6 bases). CDR1 and CDR2 (germline): DFQATT, SNEGSKA (reference sequence). The CDR3 is 12 amino acids. V was clipped by 6 bases and J by 4 bases, with 10 bases between them. CDR3 region: CSASGCYNEQFF. The CDR3 coding sequence is TGCAGTGCGAGCGGGTGTTACAATGAGCAGTTCTTC.

This clonotype was seen more than once but under ten times. The CDR3 sequence: CASSQVTVGLAGAVGSGANVLTF. The CDR3 coding sequence is TGTGCCAGCAGCCAAGTTACTGTGGGACTAGCGGGAGCCGTAGGCTCTGGGGCCAACGTCCTGACTTTC. This rearrangement joins TRBV4-2 to TRBJ2-6; TRBD2 matches 14 bases. This CDR3 is 23 amino acids long. Germline V gene lookup returns CDR1 LGHNA and CDR2 YNFKEQ. Trimming removed 1 base from V and 0 bases from J; junction bases left unmatched: 14.

The CDR3 sequence is CSARGLAGDGEQFF. The CDR3 nucleotides read TGCAGTGCAAGGGGACTAGCGGGAGACGGTGAGCAGTTCTTC. The V and J genes are TRBV20-1 and TRBJ2-1, with 14 bases that match TRBD2. Trimming took 6 bases from V and 9 from J; bases not matched to a gene: 7. The CDR3 spans 14 residues. CDR1 and CDR2 (germline): DFQATT, SNEGSKA (reference sequence).

The rearrangement uses TRBV13 and TRBJ1-3; D unresolved. Per the germline V gene, CDR1 is PRHDT and CDR2 is FYEKMQ (reference sequence). The CDR3 runs 14 residues. The germline V and J ends were trimmed by 5 bases and 4 bases, with 12 bases remaining between them. In DNA form, the CDR3 reads TGTGCCAGCAGCCTCCAAACTCCGGGAAACACCATATATTTT. Amino acids: CASSLQTPGNTIYF.

This clonotype was counted a few times. The rearrangement joins TRBV20-1 to TRBJ2-1; TRBD1 agrees at 8 bases. The V gene's germline CDR1 is DFQATT and CDR2 SNEGSKA (reference sequence). This CDR3 spans 16 amino acids. The trim removed 1 base at V and 1 base at J, leaving 6 bases unmatched. The CDR3 nucleotides are TGCAGTGCTAGAGGACACCGGGACAGGTCCTACAATGAGCAGTTCTTC. Its protein product is CSARGHRDRSYNEQFF.

The chain links TRBV5-5 to TRBJ2-7; 14 nucleotides line up with TRBD2. With 3 bases clipped from V and 4 bases from J, the junction kept 9 bases outside the gene matches. The CDR3 loop spans 17 amino acids. The V gene's germline CDR1 is SGHKS and CDR2 YYEKEE (reference sequence). The CDR3 DNA reads as TGTGCCAGCAGCTCTCCGGGACTAGCGGGAGAGGGTTACGAGCAGTACTTC. Translation gives CASSSPGLAGEGYEQYF. Together with reference TRBV5-5 and TRBJ2-7, the CDR3 gives the full variable domain: DAGVTQSPTHLIKTRGQQVTLRCSPISGHKSVSWYQQVLGQGPQFIFQYYEKEERGRGNFPDRFSARQFPNYSSELNVNALLLGDSALYLCASSSPGLAGEGYEQYFGPGTRLTVT.

This clonotype came up a few times. The rearrangement joins TRBV12-3 or TRBV12-4 to TRBJ1-1, with TRBD1 matching over 10 bases. CDR3 length equals 12 residues. V shed 6 bases, J shed 7 bases, and the junction held 2 bases outside the gene matches. CDR3 in DNA: TGTGCCAGCAGACGGGACAGGGGTGAAGCTTTCTTT. The encoded protein is CASRRDRGEAFF.

The chain carries TRBV20-1 and TRBJ2-5, with TRBD2 identical over 13 bases. Germline assignment: CDR1 DFQATT and CDR2 SNEGSKA (reference sequence). J was trimmed by 7 bases and V by 2 bases; bases with no gene match: 4. The CDR3 is 14 residues long. CDR3 protein: CSARRTSGSGTQYF. For the CDR3, the DNA is TGCAGTGCTAGAAGGACTAGCGGGAGTGGGACCCAGTACTTC.

The rearrangement uses TRBV5-1 and TRBJ2-3; no reliable D call. Germline assignment: CDR1 SGHRS and CDR2 YFSETQ. V was clipped by 0 bases and J by 2 bases, with 7 bases between them. The length of the CDR3 is 14 residues. CDR3 DNA: TGCGCCAGCAGCTTGGGGTCTTACACAGATACGCAGTATTTT. It is translated as CASSLGSYTDTQYF.

This clonotype has a handful of counts. The chain couples TRBV12-3 or TRBV12-4 to TRBJ1-1; D not resolved. This CDR3 contains 13 residues. Trimming left V 5 bases short and J 0 bases short, with 7 bases between. In DNA, the CDR3 is TGTGCCAGCAGTCCTGAAATGAACACTGAAGCTTTCTTT. It yields the protein CASSPEMNTEAFF.

This clonotype was observed a few times. V is TRBV29-1 and J is TRBJ2-2, with D possibly being TRBD1 (5 bases). Deletions cut 5 bases from V and 5 bases from J, with 9 bases between. Germline V gene lookup returns CDR1 SQVTM and CDR2 ANQGSEA. The CDR3 is 12 residues long. CDR3 in amino acids: CSVRGWTGELFF. CDR3 sequence (DNA): TGCAGCGTTAGGGGCTGGACCGGGGAGCTGTTTTTT.

This clonotype was seen many times. This rearrangement joins TRBV28 to TRBJ1-4, with D hard to call. Germline loops: CDR1 MDHEN, CDR2 SYDVKM. V was shortened by 5 bases and J by 5 bases, with 15 bases between the two germline ends. The CDR3 runs to 15 residues. CDR3 loop: CASSTQQPQNEKLFF. CDR3 nucleotides: TGTGCCAGCAGTACCCAACAGCCACAGAATGAAAAACTGTTTTTT.

This clonotype was seen only a few times. V usage is TRBV12-3 or TRBV12-4 and J usage is TRBJ2-1; the match to TRBD2 covers 8 bases. Trimming removed 3 bases from V and 14 bases from J; junction bases left unmatched: 12. The CDR3 totals 14 residues. CDR3 amino acids: CASSFTLAGPEKFF. CDR3 DNA: TGTGCCAGCAGTTTTACGTTAGCGGGACCCGAGAAGTTCTTC.

This clonotype was seen more than once but under ten times. This chain connects TRBV7-2 to TRBJ2-1; 7 bases are a match to TRBD2. V lost 2 bases, J lost 8 bases, and 12 bases stayed unmatched. Germline loops: CDR1 SGHTA, CDR2 FQGNSA. The CDR3 consists of 16 residues. The CDR3 coding sequence is TGTGCCAGCAGCTTACGACCGCAGGGAGGGGTCCATGAGCAGTTCTTC. Amino acids: CASSLRPQGGVHEQFF.

This clonotype was seen a few times. The rearrangement links TRBV6-1 to TRBJ2-7; D call uncertain. V dropped 1 base and J dropped 4 bases, with 8 bases sitting between them. The germline V gene encodes CDR1 MNHNS and CDR2 SASEGT. CDR3 length: 13 amino acids. This CDR3 is CASSEVPNYEQYF. DNA of the CDR3: TGTGCCAGCAGTGAAGTCCCGAATTACGAGCAGTACTTC.

This clonotype was counted a few times. This chain joins TRBV5-1 and TRBJ2-7; 10 bases agree with TRBD1. Germline V lookup: CDR1 SGHRS, CDR2 YFSETQ. V shed 3 bases, J shed 6 bases, and the junction held 3 bases outside the gene matches. The CDR3 consists of 13 residues. CDR3 bases: TGCGCCAGCAGCTGGGGACAGGGGACCGAGCAGTACTTC. It specifies CASSWGQGTEQYF.

This clonotype was observed a handful of times. The rearrangement joins TRBV6-2 or TRBV6-3 to TRBJ1-5; perhaps TRBD1 as D (5 bases). The germline V gene encodes CDR1 MNHEY and CDR2 SVGEGT. V was cut by 5 bases and J by 4 bases, with 9 bases left in between. The CDR3 contains 13 residues. The CDR3: CASSMWGNQPQHF. CDR3 nucleotide sequence: TGTGCCAGCAGTATGTGGGGGAATCAGCCCCAGCATTTT.

This clonotype showed up just a few times. The gene calls are TRBV7-2 and TRBJ1-6, with 7 positions matching TRBD1. Germline assignment: CDR1 SGHTA and CDR2 FQGNSA. Unmatched junction bases numbered 6, after V lost 3 bases and J lost 7 bases. The CDR3 spans 15 residues. The CDR3: CASSLRTGRNSPLHF. CDR3 bases: TGTGCCAGCAGCTTGAGGACAGGACGCAATTCACCCCTCCACTTT.

This clonotype was observed a few times. The chain links TRBV3-1 to TRBJ2-7; 10 bases map to TRBD2. Germline V CDR1 and CDR2: LGHDT, YNNKEL (reference sequence). The CDR3 has 16 residues. After removal of 0 bases from V and 2 bases from J, the junction contained 4 bases not matched to a gene. The CDR3 region has the DNA TGTGCCAGCAGCCAAGATCCTAGCGGGAGCACCTACGAGCAGTACTTC. Translating gives CASSQDPSGSTYEQYF.

This chain uses TRBV4-1 with TRBJ2-3; D possibly corresponds to TRBD1 (6 bases). CDR1 is MGHRA and CDR2 is YSYEKL in the germline V gene. The CDR3 length is 17 residues. The V end was cut by 3 bases, the J end by 1 base, with 17 bases between. CDR3 region: CASSQGATFLGTDTQYF. For the CDR3, the DNA is TGCGCCAGCAGCCAGGGGGCTACATTCCTTGGCACAGATACGCAGTATTTT.

The V gene is TRBV7-2, the J gene TRBJ2-7, with D maybe TRBD2 (5 bases). Between the trimmed V and J ends, which lost 6 bases and 4 bases, there was a span of 19 bases. The CDR3 length is 15 residues. From germline, CDR1 is SGHTA and CDR2 FQGNSA. The CDR3 protein is CASSPSSAMGYEQYF. The CDR3 bases are TGTGCCAGCAGTCCAAGTAGCGCCATGGGGTACGAGCAGTACTTC.

CDR3 in amino acids: CASSRRGSTGELFF. CDR3 nucleotide sequence: TGTGCCAGCAGCCGCCGGGGAAGCACCGGGGAGCTGTTTTTT. The chain has TRBV6-5 and TRBJ2-2, with a weak D call TRBD2 (5 bases). Trimming removed 6 bases from V and 4 bases from J, with 12 bases in between. The CDR3 contains 14 residues. The germline V gene encodes CDR1 MNHEY and CDR2 SVGAGI.

The genes are TRBV4-2 and TRBJ1-2; D is ambiguous. CDR3 length: 15 amino acids. V gave up 0 bases and J gave up 0 bases, with 8 bases separating them. Germline V CDR1 and CDR2: LGHNA, YNFKEQ. The CDR3 loop is CASSQDVRANYGYTF. CDR3 coding DNA: TGTGCCAGCAGCCAAGACGTCAGAGCTAACTATGGCTACACCTTC.

This clonotype was found a few times. The CDR3 sequence: CASSRTESYEQYF. CDR3 nucleotides: TGTGCCAGCAGCAGGACTGAGTCCTACGAGCAGTACTTC. V gene TRBV6-5 combines with J gene TRBJ2-7; maybe TRBD2 (5 bases). The CDR3 length is 13 residues. Trimming cost V 6 bases and J 1 base, with 10 bases left between them. CDR1 and CDR2 (germline): MNHEY, SVGAGI.

The gene calls are TRBV6-6 and TRBJ2-7, with D maybe TRBD2 (6 bases). V gave up 6 bases and J gave up 2 bases, with 11 bases separating them. CDR1 MNHNY and CDR2 SVGAGI come from the germline V gene (reference sequence). This CDR3 is built from 13 residues. Here the CDR3 reads CASRPGAAYEQYF. The CDR3 DNA reads TGTGCCAGCAGACCGGGAGCAGCCTACGAGCAGTACTTC.

This clonotype appeared a single time. In DNA form, the CDR3 reads TGCGCCAGCAGCTTGGCCAGGGATGGTCATTCACCCCTCCACTTT. Amino acids: CASSLARDGHSPLHF. This rearrangement joins TRBV5-1 to TRBJ1-6; weak D call: TRBD1 (5 bases). V was shortened by 0 bases and J by 8 bases, with 12 bases between the two germline ends. The CDR3 has 15 amino acids. Germline V gene data show CDR1 as SGHRS and CDR2 as YFSETQ.

The CDR3 loop is CSARETGTAQETQYF. The CDR3 DNA reads TGCAGTGCTAGAGAGACCGGGACAGCCCAAGAGACCCAGTACTTC. J is TRBJ2-5 and V is TRBV20-1; TRBD1 matches at 7 bases. V lost 0 bases, J lost 1 base, and 5 bases stayed unmatched. The germline gives CDR1 DFQATT, CDR2 SNEGSKA (reference sequence). This CDR3 contains 15 residues.

V gene TRBV12-3 or TRBV12-4 combines with J gene TRBJ1-1; D is perhaps TRBD1 (6 bases). The CDR3 loop spans 16 amino acids. Trimming removed 6 bases at V and 1 base at J, with 18 bases between. The CDR3 region is CASRPSQGSQNTEAFF. DNA of the CDR3: TGTGCCAGCAGACCCTCGCAGGGGTCGCAGAACACTGAAGCTTTCTTT.